The next 28 T cell receptor beta chains were all read from a single sample in a study of T cells in Graves' hyperthyroidism and ophthalmopathy. TCR beta CDR3 regions were amplified from RNA transcripts. The primer set for the first-round RT-PCR of the TCR CDR3 was HTBI. TCRdb independently ran MiXCR on the multiplex PCR reads; one entry per CDR3 protein. The data contain about 350,000 distinct CDR3 sequences, approximately 18% of them singletons. Sequenced: blood. These receptors were taken from a woman aged 40-49 years with Graves' ophthalmopathy.

There are many counts of this clonotype. The V call is TRBV19, the J call TRBJ1-5, with 8 bases that match TRBD1. The CDR3 covers 17 residues. Per the germline V gene, CDR1 is LNHDA and CDR2 is SQIVND (reference sequence). Unmatched junction bases numbered 15, after V lost 5 bases and J lost 6 bases. The CDR3 is CASSSRTGTRFGQPQHF. The DNA for the CDR3 is TGTGCCAGTAGTTCCCGGACAGGGACGCGATTTGGTCAGCCCCAGCATTTT.

This clonotype was seen at least ten times. The genes are TRBV18 and TRBJ2-7; 16 nucleotides agree with TRBD2. The germline V gene encodes CDR1 KGHSH and CDR2 LQKENI. This CDR3 contains 15 residues. With 8 bases clipped from V and 3 bases from J, the junction kept 4 bases outside the gene matches. DNA of the CDR3: TGTGCCAGCACGGGACTAGCGGGAGGGAACTACGAGCAGTACTTC. Amino acid sequence: CASTGLAGGNYEQYF.

This clonotype has a count of ten or more. The V and J genes are TRBV29-1 and TRBJ2-4; D not certain. This CDR3 comprises 16 residues. Germline CDR1 SQVTM, CDR2 ANQGSEA. V shed 0 bases and J shed 0 bases, with 12 bases lying between them. CDR3: CSVEEFVELAKNIQYF. The CDR3, as DNA: TGCAGCGTTGAAGAATTTGTGGAACTAGCCAAAAACATTCAGTACTTC.

On this clonotype itself: The junction differs from germline at one of its ends, possibly a read error. The rearrangement links TRBV12-3 or TRBV12-4 to TRBJ1-1; no reliable D call. The length of the CDR3 is 13 residues. The CDR3 reads CASSYGMNTEASF. CDR3 bases: TGTGCCAGCAGTTACGGTATGAACACTGAAGCTTCCTTT.

The chain couples TRBV10-1 to TRBJ2-7; 7 nucleotides align to TRBD2. Germline loops: CDR1 WNHNN, CDR2 SYGVQD (reference sequence). J gave up 0 bases and V 2 bases, and 1 base lay outside the gene matches. This CDR3 region has 14 residues. The CDR3 here is CASSETSASYEQYF. CDR3 bases: TGCGCCAGCAGTGAGACTAGCGCCTCCTACGAGCAGTACTTC.

There are many counts of this clonotype. The CDR3 protein is CASSGSGETQYF. DNA of the CDR3: TGTGCCAGCAGCGGGAGTGGAGAGACCCAGTACTTC. The genes are TRBV6-2 or TRBV6-3 and TRBJ2-5; D is perhaps TRBD2 (6 bases). Trimming took 6 bases from V and 4 from J, leaving 9 bases between them. CDR3 length: 12 residues. CDR1 is MNHEY and CDR2 is SVGEGT in the germline V gene.

Here the CDR3 reads CASNGQGTGELFF. CDR3 DNA: TGTGCCAGCAACGGACAGGGGACCGGGGAGCTGTTTTTT. The rearrangement links TRBV6-1 to TRBJ2-2; 9 bases are a match to TRBD1. The germline CDR1 and CDR2 sequences are MNHNS and SASEGT. V dropped 7 bases and J dropped 5; count of bases not matched to a gene: 2. This CDR3 comprises 13 residues.

In its sample, this clonotype was seen once. With a much larger clone just one base away, this may be a read error. The chain employs TRBV20-1 and TRBJ2-7, with 8 positions matching TRBD1. The CDR3 is 14 residues long. CDR1 and CDR2 from the germline V gene are DFQATT and SNEGSKA (reference sequence). Unmatched junction bases numbered 9, after V lost 3 bases and J lost 5 bases. CDR3 amino acids: CSARGRGLFDEQYF. In DNA form, the CDR3 reads TGCAGTGCTAGGGGCAGGGGGCTCTTCGACGAGCAGTACTTC.

The chain combines TRBV30 with TRBJ1-5, with no clear D. The CDR3 spans 13 residues. In germline, CDR1 is GTSNPN, CDR2 SVGIG (reference sequence). V lost 5 bases, J lost 5 bases, and 13 bases lay in between. CDR3 bases: TGTGCCTGGCGTATCACAGATTATCAGCCCCAGCATTTT. Translating it yields CAWRITDYQPQHF.

This clonotype has a count of ten or more. The V call is TRBV7-8, the J call TRBJ2-2; the match to TRBD2 covers 8 bases. The germline V gene encodes CDR1 SGHVS and CDR2 FQNEAQ. This CDR3 comprises 16 residues. Trimming cost V 2 bases and J 5 bases; bases outside gene matches: 7. CDR3 region: CASSLISGIGTGELFF. The CDR3 DNA follows: TGTGCCAGCAGCTTAATTAGCGGGATAGGGACCGGGGAGCTGTTTTTT.

This clonotype was counted many times. The rearrangement joins TRBV6-1 to TRBJ1-5, with D tentatively TRBD1 (5 bases). V lost 4 bases, J lost 4 bases, and 11 bases lay in between. The CDR3 has 14 residues. Germline values: CDR1 MNHNS, CDR2 SASEGT. The DNA for the CDR3 is TGTGCCAGCAGTGGCAATGGGGGTAATCAGCCCCAGCATTTT. As protein: CASSGNGGNQPQHF.

The rearrangement joins TRBV12-3 or TRBV12-4 to TRBJ2-7; TRBD2 aligns across 12 bases. The V gene end was trimmed by 5 bases and the J gene end by 7 bases; junction bases not matched to a gene: 6. This CDR3 has 14 amino acids. The chain's CDR3 is CASSKRTSGNEQYF. The CDR3 region has the DNA TGTGCCAGCAGTAAACGGACTAGCGGGAATGAGCAGTACTTC.

This clonotype showed up many times. The chain has TRBV28 and TRBJ1-1, with D possibly being TRBD1 (6 bases). Germline V CDR1 and CDR2: MDHEN, SYDVKM. V lost 6 bases and J 4 bases, leaving 15 bases between the germline ends. The CDR3 loop spans 14 amino acids. The CDR3 spells CASSLLGGGTEAFF. The CDR3 nucleotides read TGTGCCAGCAGCCTCCTCGGAGGGGGCACTGAAGCTTTCTTT.

This clonotype was picked up many times. The V gene is TRBV4-2, the J gene TRBJ2-7; TRBD2 matches at 8 bases. The J segment lost 0 bases and the V segment lost 2 bases, leaving 3 bases of the junction unmatched. CDR1 is LGHNA, CDR2 YNFKEQ, per germline. CDR3 length: 15 amino acids. The chain's CDR3 is CASSQLGLVSYEQYF. The DNA of the CDR3 is TGTGCCAGCAGCCAATTGGGACTAGTCTCCTACGAGCAGTACTTC.

In this sample, this clonotype turned up many times. The CDR3 DNA reads TGTGCCAGCAGTTCTGGACGAATCGGAAACACCATATATTTT. Protein product: CASSSGRIGNTIYF. This rearrangement joins TRBV28 to TRBJ1-3; D uncertain. V gave up 4 bases and J gave up 4 bases, with 11 bases separating them. This CDR3 contains 14 residues. Germline V lookup: CDR1 MDHEN, CDR2 SYDVKM.

This rearrangement joins TRBV27 to TRBJ2-7; 7 bases map to TRBD1. V lost 1 base to trimming and J lost 9 bases; unmatched junction nucleotides: 6. Germline lookup yields CDR1 MNHEY and CDR2 SMNVEV (reference sequence). This CDR3 spans 13 amino acids. For the CDR3, the DNA is TGTGCCAGCAGTTTATTCCGGGACAGCATGCAGTACTTC. It yields the protein CASSLFRDSMQYF.

This clonotype was recorded at least ten times. This chain uses TRBV6-2 or TRBV6-3 with TRBJ1-5, with no clear D. V lost 6 bases and J lost 0, with 6 bases in between. The germline V gene has CDR1 MNHEY and CDR2 SVGEGT. This CDR3 has 13 residues. The CDR3 reads CASRLDSNQPQHF. CDR3 nucleotide sequence: TGTGCCAGCAGGCTGGATAGCAATCAGCCCCAGCATTTT.

This clonotype showed up many times. The rearrangement links TRBV6-6 to TRBJ1-1; TRBD1 agrees at 8 bases. The ends lost 6 bases at V and 6 bases at J; junction bases unmatched: 12. The CDR3 has 15 amino acids. Germline lookup yields CDR1 MNHNY and CDR2 SVGAGI (reference sequence). This chain's CDR3 is CASSSRTGSRSEAFF. CDR3 in DNA: TGTGCCAGCAGCTCTCGGACAGGGAGTAGGTCTGAAGCTTTCTTT.

This clonotype was detected ten times or more. The chain uses TRBV19 and TRBJ1-5; D is unclear. V dropped 1 base and J dropped 3 bases, with 10 bases sitting between them. Germline loops: CDR1 LNHDA, CDR2 SQIVND (reference sequence). This CDR3 is built from 15 residues. CDR3 nucleotides: TGTGCCAGTAGTATAGCCGGCCAGATCAATCAGCCCCAGCATTTT. Encoded protein: CASSIAGQINQPQHF.

Many counts were recorded for this clonotype. The rearrangement uses TRBV29-1 and TRBJ2-7; D not certain. Germline V CDR1 and CDR2: SQVTM, ANQGSEA. CDR3 size: 12 residues. The germline V and J ends were trimmed by 3 bases and 0 bases, with 6 bases remaining between them. The CDR3 region has the DNA TGCAGCGTTGAGGCCCCCTCCTACGAGCAGTACTTC. Its protein is CSVEAPSYEQYF.

This clonotype has at least ten counts. The genes are TRBV12-3 or TRBV12-4 and TRBJ2-7; 8 nucleotides line up with TRBD1. CDR3 length: 12 residues. The V and J ends lost 7 bases and 6 bases, in that order; junction bases with no gene match: 5. The CDR3 coding sequence is TGTGCCAGCACCGACAGGGGCGGCGAGCAGTACTTC. Protein: CASTDRGGEQYF.

This clonotype was seen at least ten times. V and J are TRBV29-1 and TRBJ1-2; D unclear. V gave up 3 bases and J gave up 5 bases, with 10 bases separating them. CDR1 and CDR2 from the germline V gene are SQVTM and ANQGSEA. This CDR3 comprises 12 residues. CDR3 protein: CSVDVGFYGYTF. The CDR3 DNA sequence: TGCAGCGTTGACGTCGGATTTTATGGCTACACCTTC.

This clonotype was observed at least ten times. This sequence may be a read error, since a much larger clone differs from it by one base. The chain uses TRBV11-2 and TRBJ2-7; 9 bases are shared with TRBD2. This CDR3 has 16 residues. Germline V gives CDR1 SGHAT, CDR2 FQNNGV. The CDR3 DNA is TGTGCCAGCAGCTTAGGAACTGGCGGGAGGGAATACGAGCAGTCCTTC. Its protein product is CASSLGTGGREYEQSF. The entire variable domain, with the rest obtained from reference TRBV11-2 and TRBJ2-7, is as follows: EAGVAQSPRYKIIEKRQSVAFWCNPISGHATLYWYQQILGQGPKLLIQFQNNGVVDDSQLPKDRFSAERLKGVDSTLKIQPAKLEDSAVYLCASSLGTGGREYEQSFGPGTRLTVT.

This clonotype appeared many times. The J gene is TRBJ1-2, the V gene TRBV28; D call uncertain. Germline V gives CDR1 MDHEN, CDR2 SYDVKM. The CDR3 covers 13 residues. V gave up 6 bases and J gave up 4 bases, with 12 bases separating them. The CDR3 DNA reads as TGTGCCAGCAGCTCCGGGGTACCCTATGGCTACACCTTC. As protein: CASSSGVPYGYTF.

The chain couples TRBV20-1 to TRBJ2-5; a possible D gene is TRBD2 (7 bases). This CDR3 comprises 16 residues. The V gene lost 3 bases and the J gene lost 4 bases, with 21 bases spanning the gap. Germline V gives CDR1 DFQATT, CDR2 SNEGSKA (reference sequence). In nucleotides, the CDR3 is TGCAGTGCTAGGAGGGGGGGGTTTGTGGGGTCAGAGACCCAGTACTTC. Encoded protein: CSARRGGFVGSETQYF.

Only a few counts were recorded for this clonotype. The chain couples TRBV29-1 to TRBJ1-1; D gene unclear. Germline V lookup: CDR1 SQVTM, CDR2 ANQGSEA. The ends were cut back, 7 bases at V and 7 bases at J, with 10 bases in the middle. The CDR3 runs to 10 residues. The CDR3 nucleotides are TGCAGCGGTTCGGACGGTGAAGCTTTCTTT. It specifies CSGSDGEAFF.

This clonotype was recorded at least ten times. The chain joins TRBV27 to TRBJ2-7, with D uncertain. The V and J ends lost 6 bases and 7 bases respectively, with 16 bases between them. Germline V gene data show CDR1 as MNHEY and CDR2 as SMNVEV (reference sequence). CDR3 length: 13 amino acids. Here the CDR3 DNA reads TGTGCCAGCAGCTATCTCTCGGGTAGGGAGCAGTACTTC. Translated: CASSYLSGREQYF.

This clonotype was observed many times. It is unclear where the CDR3 begins or ends on the DNA, so no DNA is shown, and the CDR3 is as TCRdb lists it. J is TRBJ2-6 and V is TRBV6-1. The germline gives CDR1 MNHNS, CDR2 SASEGT. A total of 13 residues make up the CDR3, ends included. The CDR3 loop is CAAVGSGANVPTF.